This T cell receptor beta chain was identified during a study of T cells in Graves' hyperthyroidism and ophthalmopathy. Study-level background: Before any treatment, at initial diagnosis, peripheral blood was collected.

The germline gives CDR1 SGHVS, CDR2 FNYEAQ. The CDR3 loop spans 14 amino acids. Trimming removed 4 bases at V and 6 bases at J, with 16 bases between. A note on this clonotype: Its antigen is not identified.

RNA transcripts served as the template for amplifying TCR beta CDR3 regions. During a first-round RT-PCR of the TCR CDR3, the HTBI primer set was used. TCRdb used MiXCR to reprocess the multiplex PCR reads, holding one entry per CDR3 protein. In the table there are about 640,000 distinct CDR3 sequences, about 15% of which are singletons. Overall study findings and caveats: A model using 13 V-J features told ophthalmopathy apart from stable hyperthyroidism.

Diagnoses used clinical symptoms, serum thyroxine and TRAb, thyroid ultrasound and orbital computed tomography. Sequencing was done on a sample of blood. This clonotype was obtained from a woman between 50 and 59 years old with Graves' ophthalmopathy. The chain carries TRBV7-6 and TRBJ2-7, with a possible D match to TRBD2 (6 bases). The CDR3 sequence is CASSSRRAWGEQYF. CDR3 coding DNA: TGTGCCAGCAGCTCACGGAGGGCCTGGGGCGAGCAGTACTTC. The variable domain in full, completed from reference TRBV7-6 and TRBJ2-7, reads GAGVSQSPRYKVTKRGQDVALRCDPISGHVSLYWYRQALGQGPEFLTYFNYEAQQDKSGLPNDRFSAERPEGSISTLTIQRTEQRDSAMYRCASSSRRAWGEQYFGPGTRLTVT.